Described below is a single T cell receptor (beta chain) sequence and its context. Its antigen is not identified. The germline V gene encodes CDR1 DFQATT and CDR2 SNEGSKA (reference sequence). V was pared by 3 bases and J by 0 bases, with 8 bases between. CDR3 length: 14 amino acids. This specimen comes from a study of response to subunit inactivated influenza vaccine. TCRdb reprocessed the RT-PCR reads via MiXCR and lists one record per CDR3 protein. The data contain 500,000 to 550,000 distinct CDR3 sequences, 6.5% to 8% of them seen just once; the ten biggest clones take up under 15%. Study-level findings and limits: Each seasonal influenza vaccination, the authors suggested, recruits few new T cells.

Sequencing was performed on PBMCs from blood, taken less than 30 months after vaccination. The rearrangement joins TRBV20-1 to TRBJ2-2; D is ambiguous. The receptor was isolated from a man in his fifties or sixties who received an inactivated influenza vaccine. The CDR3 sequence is CSARKGTNTGELFF. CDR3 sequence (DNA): TGCAGTGCTAGGAAGGGAACGAACACCGGGGAGCTGTTTTTT.